Here is one T cell receptor beta chain with its context. This sample was taken from a study of T cell responses to AZD1222 COVID-19 vaccine. CDR3 length equals 13 residues. Trimming left V 3 bases short and J 1 base short, with 9 bases between. CDR1 is DFQATT, CDR2 SNEGSKA, per germline (reference sequence). The assay was immunoSEQ multiplex PCR, and TCRdb's table has in-frame clones only and misses some. Among approximately 130,000 clones listed, 80% to 95% were seen once. The sequenced sample was peripheral blood, obtained 28 days after the second AZD1222 dose. This chain connects TRBV20-1 to TRBJ1-1; D possibly corresponds to TRBD1 (5 bases). The clonotype comes from an adult who received the AZD1222 COVID-19 vaccine. As DNA, the CDR3 is TGCAGTGCTAGTAGACAGCCGAACACTGAAGCTTTCTTT. It specifies CSASRQPNTEAFF.